These 13 T cell receptor beta chains were all obtained from the same sample, sequenced in a study of beta chain features in type 1 diabetes. Every bit of the isolated RNA underwent reverse transcription, so sequencing read expressed TCRB transcripts. Repertoires were generated with immunoSEQ multiplex PCR, while TCRdb's copy carries only in-frame clones and drops some. The sample has 970,000 or so clones; roughly 15% are singletons. Sequencing was performed on naive CD4+ T cells from blood. The receptors derive from a woman between 18 and 29 years old in good health.

The chain combines TRBV7-2 with TRBJ2-5; weak D call: TRBD2 (5 bases). Per the germline V gene, CDR1 is SGHTA and CDR2 is FQGNSA. The V end was cut by 0 bases, the J end by 9 bases, with 17 bases between. The CDR3 covers 15 residues. CDR3 nucleotide sequence: TGTGCCAGCAGCTTAGCATCTGGGAGACTCGTGTCCCAGTACTTC. Its protein product is CASSLASGRLVSQYF. Drawing the rest from reference TRBV7-2 and TRBJ2-5, the complete variable domain is GAGVSQSPSNKVTEKGKDVELRCDPISGHTALYWYRQSLGQGLEFLIYFQGNSAPDKSGLPSDRFSAERTGGSVSTLTIQRTQQEDSAVYLCASSLASGRLVSQYFGPGTRLLVL.

In its sample, this clone was seen a few times. The rearrangement uses TRBV7-9 and TRBJ2-1; D uncertain. The CDR3 is made up of 15 amino acids. Trimming removed 2 bases at V and 2 bases at J, with 10 bases between. CDR1 and CDR2 (germline): SEHNR, FQNEAQ (reference sequence). The CDR3 DNA reads as TGTGCCAGCAGCTTATTTGGCGGACCCTACAATGAGCAGTTCTTC. Protein sequence: CASSLFGGPYNEQFF.

CDR3 sequence: CASSDGTSRNNEQFF. CDR3 nucleotide sequence: TGTGCCAGCAGCGACGGGACTAGCAGAAACAATGAGCAGTTCTTC. The chain is built from TRBV7-3 and TRBJ2-1; TRBD2 matches 9 bases. V shed 5 bases, J shed 5 bases, and the junction held 7 bases outside the gene matches. In germline, CDR1 is SGHTA, CDR2 FQGTGA. The CDR3 sequence is 15 residues long.

The gene calls are TRBV15 and TRBJ1-5; D is possibly TRBD1 (5 bases). This CDR3 region has 16 residues. Germline CDR1 LNHNV, CDR2 YYDKDF (reference sequence). Trimming removed 3 bases at V and 3 bases at J, with 15 bases between. The CDR3 loop reads CATSRGRPGPNQPQHF. The CDR3 DNA follows: TGTGCCACCAGCAGGGGCAGGCCAGGGCCCAATCAGCCCCAGCATTTT. The entire variable domain, with the rest obtained from reference TRBV15 and TRBJ1-5, is as follows: DAMVIQNPRYQVTQFGKPVTLSCSQTLNHNVMYWYQQKSSQAPKLLFHYYDKDFNNEADTPDNFQSRRPNTSFCFLDIRSPGLGDTAMYLCATSRGRPGPNQPQHFGDGTRLSIL.

This clone was detected a few times. The chain recombines TRBV13 with TRBJ1-2, with 10 bases matching TRBD1. V lost 5 bases to trimming and J lost 3 bases; unmatched junction nucleotides: 6. The CDR3 extends over 15 amino acids. Germline CDR1 and CDR2: PRHDT and FYEKMQ (reference sequence). For the CDR3, the DNA is TGTGCCAGCAGCCCTCGGGACAGGGGAGACTATGGCTACACCTTC. It translates to CASSPRDRGDYGYTF.

The chain has TRBV5-1 and TRBJ1-5; no definite D call. The germline V gene encodes CDR1 SGHRS and CDR2 YFSETQ. The CDR3 loop spans 13 amino acids. With 0 bases removed from V and 7 bases from J, the gap between germline ends came to 8 bases. In DNA form, the CDR3 reads TGCGCCAGCAGCTTGGTCCCGGGGCAGCCCCAGCATTTT. As protein: CASSLVPGQPQHF.

In its sample, this clone was seen a few times. This sequence joins TRBV27 and TRBJ2-1, with 12 nucleotides matching TRBD2. The trim removed 2 bases at V and 0 bases at J, leaving 2 bases unmatched. From germline, CDR1 is MNHEY and CDR2 SMNVEV (reference sequence). CDR3 length: 17 amino acids. The CDR3 spells CASSLRTSGISYNEQFF. For the CDR3, the DNA is TGTGCCAGCAGTTTAAGGACTAGCGGGATCTCCTACAATGAGCAGTTCTTC.

A few counts support this clone. The chain combines TRBV4-2 with TRBJ2-3, with 8 bases lining up with TRBD2. This CDR3 region has 16 residues. J lost 1 base, V lost 4 bases, and 7 bases had no gene match. CDR1 LGHNA and CDR2 YNFKEQ come from the germline V gene. CDR3 in amino acids: CASSPLQLAGTDTQYF. CDR3 bases: TGTGCCAGCAGCCCCCTCCAACTAGCGGGCACAGATACGCAGTATTTT.

This clone has more than one count but fewer than ten. The chain has TRBV28 and TRBJ2-4, with 7 bases fitting TRBD1. V lost 6 bases, J lost 7 bases, and 6 bases stayed unmatched. This CDR3 is built from 13 residues. Germline lookup yields CDR1 MDHEN and CDR2 SYDVKM. The CDR3 here is CASRQTGLNIQYF. CDR3 nucleotides: TGTGCCAGCAGACAGACAGGGTTGAACATTCAGTACTTC. Complete variable domain (other parts from reference TRBV28 and TRBJ2-4): DVKVTQSSRYLVKRTGEKVFLECVQDMDHENMFWYRQDPGLGLRLIYFSYDVKMKEKGDIPEGYSVSREKKERFSLILESASTNQTSMYLCASRQTGLNIQYFGAGTRLSVL.

The chain links TRBV5-6 to TRBJ2-4; 7 bases agree with TRBD1. The CDR3 covers 15 residues. V trimming: 4 bases; J trimming: 0 bases; junction bases outside the gene matches: 4. Germline CDR1 SGHDT, CDR2 YYEEEE. CDR3 nucleotides: TGTGCCAGCAGCCGACAGGGTATAGCCAAAAACATTCAGTACTTC. Translated, it gives CASSRQGIAKNIQYF.

CDR3 residues: CASSYSTYGYTF. CDR3 nucleotide sequence: TGTGCCAGCAGTTACTCTACCTATGGCTACACCTTC. The chain is built from TRBV6-6 and TRBJ1-2, with no clear D. The germline V gene has CDR1 MNHNY and CDR2 SVGAGI (reference sequence). V was shortened by 0 bases and J by 4 bases, with 3 bases between the two germline ends. The CDR3 length is 12 residues.

As for this clone: At the DNA level, this CDR3 is encoded by other sequences in the same sample as well. The chain links TRBV18 to TRBJ2-1; the D gene is possibly TRBD2 (5 bases). CDR3 size: 15 residues. Germline V gives CDR1 KGHSH, CDR2 LQKENI. V was pared by 3 bases and J by 0 bases, with 9 bases between. The CDR3 DNA reads as TGTGCCAGCTCACCCCGGGAAGGCTCCTACAATGAGCAGTTCTTC. Its protein is CASSPREGSYNEQFF.

This clone was recorded a few times. The chain uses TRBV4-3 and TRBJ2-5, with TRBD1 as a possible D gene (5 bases). V lost 2 bases and J lost 5, with 24 bases in between. The CDR3 contains 18 residues. Looked up from germline, CDR1 is LGHNA and CDR2 is YSLEER. In DNA, the CDR3 is TGCGCCAGCAGCCAACAACTTCAGGGTTCCGTCATTCAGGAGACCCAGTACTTC. Translation gives CASSQQLQGSVIQETQYF.